The following is a TCR beta chain sequence with its context. As yet, its antigen is unknown. The CDR3 contains 15 residues. Trimming removed 2 bases from V and 6 bases from J; junction bases left unmatched: 5. CDR1 is MNHNS and CDR2 is SASEGT in the germline V gene. TCRdb recomputed calls from the reads with MiXCR, one row per CDR3 protein. The sample shows some 480,000 distinct CDR3 sequences, 33% of them seen only once. These data come from a study of T cell repertoires in cytomegalovirus infection. Turning to the study itself: Researchers turned to recently identified HLA-C-restricted CMV epitopes as well as well-studied HLA-B-restricted ones.

Notes on the study in general: CMV-specific TCR beta clonotypes restricted by HLA-C were the ones dominating the ex vivo response.

This receptor was identified in a human donor in good health (CMV status not recorded). Some clones in this sample may be carry-over from other donors' samples. Sample: cultured PBMCs, taken from culture after CMV antigen stimulation. The genes are TRBV6-1 and TRBJ2-2; TRBD1 matches 8 bases. The CDR3 DNA reads TGTGCCAGCAGTGAATACGGGACAGGTCCCGGGGAGCTGTTTTTT. This translates into CASSEYGTGPGELFF.